This TCR beta chain was identified in a study of OX40 agonist ivuxolimab in advanced cancers. Study information: The dose-escalation group included hepatocellular carcinoma, melanoma, renal cell carcinoma and head and neck cancer. Study-wide points: With doses of 0.1 to 3.0 mg/kg, CD4+ and CD8+ blood T cells had undergone clonal expansion by week 6.

V lost 5 bases and J lost 4; bases outside the gene matches: 11. This CDR3 comprises 16 residues. Germline V gene data show CDR1 as LNHDA and CDR2 as SQIVND (reference sequence). Repertoires were generated with immunoSEQ multiplex PCR, while TCRdb's copy carries only in-frame clones and drops some. The sample has some 67,000 clones; roughly 85% are singletons. Comments on this clone: Its target is not known.

V is TRBV19 and J is TRBJ1-5, with 7 bases aligning to TRBD1. The origin of this receptor is an adult with an advanced solid tumor such as melanoma, head and neck, liver or kidney cancer. The sequenced sample was CD4+ or CD8+ T cells sorted from blood, obtained in a trial of the OX40 agonist ivuxolimab. CDR3 sequence (DNA): TGTGCCAGTAGTCGCAGACAGGGTTCGGGAAATCAGCCCCAGCATTTT. Translation gives CASSRRQGSGNQPQHF.